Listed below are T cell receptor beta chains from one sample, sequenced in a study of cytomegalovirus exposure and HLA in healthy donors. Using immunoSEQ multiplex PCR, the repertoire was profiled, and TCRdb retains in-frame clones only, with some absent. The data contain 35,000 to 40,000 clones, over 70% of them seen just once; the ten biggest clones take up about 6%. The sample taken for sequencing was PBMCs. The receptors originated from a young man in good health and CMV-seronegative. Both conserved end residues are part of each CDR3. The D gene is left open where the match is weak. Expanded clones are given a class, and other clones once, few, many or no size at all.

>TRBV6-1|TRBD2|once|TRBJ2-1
TGTGCCAGCAGTGTGGGAGGGGCACATAACAATGAGCAGTTCTTC
CASSVGGAHNNEQFF
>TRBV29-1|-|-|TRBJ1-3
TGCAGCGTTGGGGGAGATTCTGGAAACACCATATATTTT
CSVGGDSGNTIYF
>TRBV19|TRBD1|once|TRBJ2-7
TGTGCCAGTAGTATAAGGGGAAAAGGACAGGGCTACGAGCAGTACTTC
CASSIRGKGQGYEQYF
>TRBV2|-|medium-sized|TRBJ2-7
TGTGCCACCGTAACCGGGACATCCGCCTACGAGCAGTACTTC
CATVTGTSAYEQYF
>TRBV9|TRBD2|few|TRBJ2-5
TGTGCCAGCAGCCCCCGTAGCGGGATTTATGAGACCCAGTACTTC
CASSPRSGIYETQYF
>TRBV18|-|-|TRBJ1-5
TGTGCCAGCTCACCAGGGGGGAATCAGCCCCAGCATTTT
CASSPGGNQPQHF
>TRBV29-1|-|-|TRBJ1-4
TGCAGCGTTGAAGGGGGGAGGGATAATGAAAAACTGTTTTTT
CSVEGGRDNEKLFF
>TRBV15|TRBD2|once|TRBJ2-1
TGTGCCACCAGCAGAGAAGGCGGGAGGGCCCAGAATGAGCAGTTCTTC
CATSREGGRAQNEQFF
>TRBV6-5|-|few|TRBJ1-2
TGTGCCAGCAGTTTTACAGGGCCACACTCTGGCTACACCTTC
CASSFTGPHSGYTF
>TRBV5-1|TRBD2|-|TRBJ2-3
TGCGCCAGCAGCCCCGGACTAGCGGATAGCACAGATACGCAGTATTTT
CASSPGLADSTDTQYF
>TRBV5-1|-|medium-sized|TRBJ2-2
TGCGCCAGCAGCTGGGGGACTTACACCGGCGGGGAGCTGTTTTTT
CASSWGTYTGGELFF
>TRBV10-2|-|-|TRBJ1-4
TGCGCCACTTCAGGGAATGATGAAAAACTGTTTTTT
CATSGNDEKLFF
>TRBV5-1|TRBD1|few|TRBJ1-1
TGCGCCAGCAGCTCCCTTGGCCAGGGGGCGAACACTGAAGCTTTCTTT
CASSSLGQGANTEAFF
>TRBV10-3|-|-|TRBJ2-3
TGTGCCATCAGCAGGGGTAACACAGATACGCAGTATTTT
CAISRGNTDTQYF
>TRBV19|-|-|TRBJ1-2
TGTGCCAGTAGTATAAAAACAGGGTCGAGTTTTGGCTACACCTTC
CASSIKTGSSFGYTF
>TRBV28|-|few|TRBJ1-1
TGTGCCAGCAGCCCTGTGGACAGCATGAACACTGAAGCTTTCTTT
CASSPVDSMNTEAFF